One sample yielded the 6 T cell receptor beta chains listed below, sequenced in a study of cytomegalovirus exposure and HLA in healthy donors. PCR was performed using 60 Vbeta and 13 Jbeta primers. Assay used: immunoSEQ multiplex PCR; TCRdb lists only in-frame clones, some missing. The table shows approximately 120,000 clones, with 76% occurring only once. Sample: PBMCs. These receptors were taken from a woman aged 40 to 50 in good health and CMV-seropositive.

The CDR3 here is CASVMGRVGQETQYF. CDR3 DNA sequence: TGCGCCAGCGTCATGGGGAGGGTCGGGCAAGAGACCCAGTACTTC. The chain uses TRBV5-1 and TRBJ2-5; TRBD2 matches at 7 bases. The V segment lost 7 bases and the J segment 2 bases; nucleotides outside the gene matches: 11. The V gene's germline CDR1 is SGHRS and CDR2 YFSETQ. This CDR3 spans 15 amino acids.

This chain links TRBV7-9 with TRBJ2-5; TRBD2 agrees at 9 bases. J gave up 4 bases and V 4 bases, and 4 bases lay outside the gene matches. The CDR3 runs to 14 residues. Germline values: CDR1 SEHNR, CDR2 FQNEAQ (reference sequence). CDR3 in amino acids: CASSSRGGRETQYF. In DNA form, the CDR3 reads TGTGCCAGCAGCTCGCGGGGGGGCAGAGAGACCCAGTACTTC. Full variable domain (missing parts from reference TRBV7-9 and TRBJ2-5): DTGVSQNPRHKITKRGQNVTFRCDPISEHNRLYWYRQTLGQGPEFLTYFQNEAQLEKSRLLSDRFSAERPKGSFSTLEIQRTEQGDSAMYLCASSSRGGRETQYFGPGTRLLVL.

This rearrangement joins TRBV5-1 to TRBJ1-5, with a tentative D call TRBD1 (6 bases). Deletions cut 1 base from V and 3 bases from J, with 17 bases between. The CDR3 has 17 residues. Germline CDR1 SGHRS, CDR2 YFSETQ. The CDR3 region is CASSLQPLDRINQPQHF. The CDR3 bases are TGCGCCAGCAGCTTGCAACCGCTGGACAGAATCAATCAGCCCCAGCATTTT.

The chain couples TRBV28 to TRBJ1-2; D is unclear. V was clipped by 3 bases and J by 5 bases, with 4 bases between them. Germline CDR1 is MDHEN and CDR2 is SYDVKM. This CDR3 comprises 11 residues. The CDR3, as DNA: TGTGCCAGCAGTTTTTTATATGGCTACACCTTC. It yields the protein CASSFLYGYTF.

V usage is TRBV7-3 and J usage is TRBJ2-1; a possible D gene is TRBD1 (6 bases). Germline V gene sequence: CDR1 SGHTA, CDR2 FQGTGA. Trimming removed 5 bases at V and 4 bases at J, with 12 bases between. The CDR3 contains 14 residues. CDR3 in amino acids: CASSRGQDYNEQFF. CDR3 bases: TGTGCCAGCAGCAGGGGACAAGATTACAATGAGCAGTTCTTC.

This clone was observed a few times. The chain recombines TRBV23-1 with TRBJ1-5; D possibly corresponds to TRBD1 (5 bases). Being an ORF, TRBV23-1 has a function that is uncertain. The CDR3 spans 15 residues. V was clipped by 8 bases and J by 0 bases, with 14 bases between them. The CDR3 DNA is TGCGCCAGCCCACGCGGCAGGGATAGCAATCAGCCCCAGCATTTT. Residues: CASPRGRDSNQPQHF.